The 4 T cell receptor beta chains below were found in one sample sequenced in a study of CD8 T cells in ankylosing spondylitis (dated by TCRdb to 2017 to 2019). Libraries were made using 5' RACE. The instrument given in TCRdb is Illumina HiSeq 2500. TCRdb reworked the public reads: Q25 trimming with fastp, MiXCR clone assembly, productive beta chains retained. Entries are consolidated by CDR3 protein sequence, retaining the most common genes and DNA. The sample yields 200,000 to 250,000 distinct CDR3 sequences; approximately 8% were counted once. Around 4.9% of the sample belongs to the ten largest clones. The sequencing input was blood, either unsorted or a sorted T cell fraction (not recorded which). These receptors all stem from a female donor with ankylosing spondylitis or in good health (not recorded which).

This clonotype was recorded at least ten times. CDR3 protein: CSVEDVGGGSTEAFF. In nucleotides, the CDR3 is TGCAGCGTTGAAGATGTGGGGGGTGGGTCGACTGAAGCTTTCTTT. The gene calls are TRBV29-1 and TRBJ1-1; possible D gene TRBD1, 5 bases. Trimming left V 0 bases short and J 5 bases short, with 16 bases between. Germline CDR1 SQVTM, CDR2 ANQGSEA. The CDR3 sequence is 15 residues long.

This clonotype was observed at least ten times. V usage is TRBV10-3 and J usage is TRBJ2-2; 10 nucleotides line up with TRBD2. This CDR3 region has 16 residues. V was pared by 3 bases and J by 3 bases, with 4 bases of the junction left unmatched. Germline V gives CDR1 ENHRY, CDR2 SYGVKD. The CDR3 DNA follows: TGTGCCATCAGTGAAGACGGGACTAGCGACACCGGGGAGCTGTTTTTT. Its protein product is CAISEDGTSDTGELFF.

The chain uses TRBV7-2 and TRBJ2-3; the D gene is possibly TRBD1 (6 bases). V was clipped by 5 bases and J by 2 bases, with 8 bases between them. The CDR3 is made up of 13 amino acids. Germline assignment: CDR1 SGHTA and CDR2 FQGNSA. CDR3 bases: TGTGCCAGCAGCACAGGGTTCACAGATACGCAGTATTTT. Amino acid sequence: CASSTGFTDTQYF. The whole variable domain, filled in from reference TRBV7-2 and TRBJ2-3, reads GAGVSQSPSNKVTEKGKDVELRCDPISGHTALYWYRQSLGQGLEFLIYFQGNSAPDKSGLPSDRFSAERTGGSVSTLTIQRTQQEDSAVYLCASSTGFTDTQYFGPGTRLTVL.

This clonotype was seen many times. The J gene is TRBJ2-1, the V gene TRBV11-2; 10 bases are a match to TRBD1. In germline, CDR1 is SGHAT, CDR2 FQNNGV. The length of the CDR3 is 15 residues. V dropped 6 bases and J dropped 12; count of bases not matched to a gene: 14. The CDR3 loop is CASSPITGTGAMQFF. CDR3 nucleotides: TGTGCCAGCAGTCCTATTACTGGGACAGGGGCCATGCAGTTCTTC.